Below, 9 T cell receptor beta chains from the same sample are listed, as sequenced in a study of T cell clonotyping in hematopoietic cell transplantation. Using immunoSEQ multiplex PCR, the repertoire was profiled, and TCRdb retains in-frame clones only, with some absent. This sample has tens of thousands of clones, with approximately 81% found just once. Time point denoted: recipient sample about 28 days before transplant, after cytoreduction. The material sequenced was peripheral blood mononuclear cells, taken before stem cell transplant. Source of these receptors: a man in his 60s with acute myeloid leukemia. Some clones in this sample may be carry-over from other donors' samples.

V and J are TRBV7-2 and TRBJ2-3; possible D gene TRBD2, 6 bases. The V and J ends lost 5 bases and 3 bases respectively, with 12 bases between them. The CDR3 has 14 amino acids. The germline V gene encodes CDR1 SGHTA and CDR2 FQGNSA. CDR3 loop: CASSRDWSTDTQYF. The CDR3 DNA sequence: TGTGCCAGCAGCCGGGACTGGTCTACAGATACGCAGTATTTT.

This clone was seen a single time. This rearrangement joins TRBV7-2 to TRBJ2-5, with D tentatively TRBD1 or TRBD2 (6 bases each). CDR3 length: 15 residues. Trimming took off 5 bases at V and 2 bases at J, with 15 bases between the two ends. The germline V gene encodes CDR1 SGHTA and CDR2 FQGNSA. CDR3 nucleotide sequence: TGTGCCAGCAGCCCGGGGGCCCTTAAGCAAGAGACCCAGTACTTC. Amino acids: CASSPGALKQETQYF.

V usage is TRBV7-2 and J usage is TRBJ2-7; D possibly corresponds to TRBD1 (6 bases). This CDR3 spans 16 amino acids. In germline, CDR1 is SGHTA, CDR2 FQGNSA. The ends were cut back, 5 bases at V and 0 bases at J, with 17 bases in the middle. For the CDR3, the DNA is TGTGCCAGCAGCCTCCTGGGAACAGGGAGCTCCTACGAGCAGTACTTC. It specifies CASSLLGTGSSYEQYF. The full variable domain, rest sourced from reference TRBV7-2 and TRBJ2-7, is GAGVSQSPSNKVTEKGKDVELRCDPISGHTALYWYRQSLGQGLEFLIYFQGNSAPDKSGLPSDRFSAERTGGSVSTLTIQRTQQEDSAVYLCASSLLGTGSSYEQYFGPGTRLTVT.

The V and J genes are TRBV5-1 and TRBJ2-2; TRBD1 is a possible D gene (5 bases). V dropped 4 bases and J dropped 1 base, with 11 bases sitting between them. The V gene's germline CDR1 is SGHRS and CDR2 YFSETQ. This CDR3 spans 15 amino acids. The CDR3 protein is CASSVDSQNTGELFF. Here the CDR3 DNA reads TGCGCCAGCAGCGTAGACAGTCAGAACACCGGGGAGCTGTTTTTT.

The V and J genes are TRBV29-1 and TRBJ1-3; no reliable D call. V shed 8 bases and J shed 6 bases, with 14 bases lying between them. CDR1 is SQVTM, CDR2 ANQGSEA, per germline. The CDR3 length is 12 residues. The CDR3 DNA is TGCAGCTTTTTTGGAACTGAAAACACCATATATTTT. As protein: CSFFGTENTIYF.

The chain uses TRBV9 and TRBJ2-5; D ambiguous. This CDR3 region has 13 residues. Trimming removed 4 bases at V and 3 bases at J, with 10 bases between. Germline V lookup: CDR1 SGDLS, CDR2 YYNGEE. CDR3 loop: CASSTEDEETQYF. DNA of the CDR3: TGTGCCAGCAGCACAGAGGACGAAGAGACCCAGTACTTC. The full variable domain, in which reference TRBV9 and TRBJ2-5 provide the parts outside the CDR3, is DSGVTQTPKHLITATGQRVTLRCSPRSGDLSVYWYQQSLDQGLQFLIQYYNGEERAKGNILERFSAQQFPDLHSELNLSSLELGDSALYFCASSTEDEETQYFGPGTRLLVL.

CDR3 in amino acids: CASSLGTGDLYSNQPQHF. The CDR3 bases are TGTGCCAGCAGCCTAGGGACAGGGGACCTCTATAGCAATCAGCCCCAGCATTTT. This sequence joins TRBV5-6 and TRBJ1-5, with 10 bases aligning to TRBD1. Germline CDR1 is SGHDT and CDR2 is YYEEEE. Trimming cost V 4 bases and J 0 bases; bases outside gene matches: 10. The CDR3 is 18 residues long.

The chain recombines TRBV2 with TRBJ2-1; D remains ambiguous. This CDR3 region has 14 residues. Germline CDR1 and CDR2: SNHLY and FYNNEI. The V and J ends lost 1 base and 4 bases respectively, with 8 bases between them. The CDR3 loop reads CASSEEGTYNEQFF. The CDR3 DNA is TGTGCCAGCAGTGAAGAGGGAACTTACAATGAGCAGTTCTTC. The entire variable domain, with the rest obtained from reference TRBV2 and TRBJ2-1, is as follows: EPEVTQTPSHQVTQMGQEVILRCVPISNHLYFYWYRQILGQKVEFLVSFYNNEISEKSEIFDDQFSVERPDGSNFTLKIRSTKLEDSAMYFCASSEEGTYNEQFFGPGTRLTVL.

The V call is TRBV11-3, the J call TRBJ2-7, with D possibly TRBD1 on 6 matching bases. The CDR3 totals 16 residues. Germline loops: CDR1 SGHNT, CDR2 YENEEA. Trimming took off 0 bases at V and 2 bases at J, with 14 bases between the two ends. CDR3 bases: TGTGCCAGCAGCTTAGATTCCGGACAGTCCCCCTACGAGCAGTACTTC. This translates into CASSLDSGQSPYEQYF.